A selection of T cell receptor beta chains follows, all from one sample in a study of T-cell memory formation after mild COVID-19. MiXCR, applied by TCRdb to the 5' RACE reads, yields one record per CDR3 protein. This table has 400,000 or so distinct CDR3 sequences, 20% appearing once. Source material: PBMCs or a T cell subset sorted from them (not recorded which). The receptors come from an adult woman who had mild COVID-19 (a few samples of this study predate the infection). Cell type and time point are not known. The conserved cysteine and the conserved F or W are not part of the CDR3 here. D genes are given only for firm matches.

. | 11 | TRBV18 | ASSPARVNEQY
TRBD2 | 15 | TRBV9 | ASSVAAGGLGGETQY
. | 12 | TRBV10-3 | AISGIAEGNTQY
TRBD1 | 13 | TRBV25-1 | ASSATDRAPYEQY
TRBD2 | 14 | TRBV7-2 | ASSFRWTSGTDTQY
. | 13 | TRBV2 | ASSVDGAGANVLT
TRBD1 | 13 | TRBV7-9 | ASSAWTGGFYEQY
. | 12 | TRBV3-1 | ASSQVEANTEAF
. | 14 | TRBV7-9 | ASSPGTKPAYNEQF
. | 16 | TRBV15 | ATSRFKGSDSGSYEQY
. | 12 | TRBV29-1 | SVEDRGSRGEQY
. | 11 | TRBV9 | ASSVLGTGELF
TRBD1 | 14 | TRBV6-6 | ASSYPVTGGNTEAF
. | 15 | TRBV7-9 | ASSFPGGEPGTGELF
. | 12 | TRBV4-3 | ASSQDQRRETQY
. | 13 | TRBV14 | ASSQVPGSGTEAF
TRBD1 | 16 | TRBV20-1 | SARVGASTGDYNSPLH
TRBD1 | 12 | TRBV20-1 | SAPVRGRQLGYT
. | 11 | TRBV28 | ASSQSGPYEQY
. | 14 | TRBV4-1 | ASSPSRAFDGGGYT
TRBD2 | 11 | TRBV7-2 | ASSLASSGSSV
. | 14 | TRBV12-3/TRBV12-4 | ASSFYQGTSGNTIY
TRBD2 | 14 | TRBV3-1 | ASSPGGATSTDTQY
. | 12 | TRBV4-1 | ASSQEVQAGTQY
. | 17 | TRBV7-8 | ASSSGPAAIKRHSKGQY
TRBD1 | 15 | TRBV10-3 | AISEGGTGKMNTEAF
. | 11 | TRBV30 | AWSRQAGDTQY
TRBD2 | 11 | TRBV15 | ATLAGAYNEQF
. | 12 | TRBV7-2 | ASSYQGPLASGY
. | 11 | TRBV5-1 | ASSGVGNTEAF
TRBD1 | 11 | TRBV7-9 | ASSYRGFYEQY
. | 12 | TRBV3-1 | ASSQQGGWETQY
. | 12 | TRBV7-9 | ASSLSSGGSPLH
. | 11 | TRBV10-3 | AISAGAVYEQY
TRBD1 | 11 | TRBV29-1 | SVRDRGGYGYT
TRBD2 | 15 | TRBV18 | ASSPPNRLAGPEGQF
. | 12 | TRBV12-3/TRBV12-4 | ASSSGTFFYEQY
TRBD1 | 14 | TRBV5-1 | ASSRDRGGGTDTQY
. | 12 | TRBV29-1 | SVGGLRSNYGYT
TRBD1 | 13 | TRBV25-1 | ASSDGTGLNTEAF
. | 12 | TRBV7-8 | ASSLNRVAWVLT